The present T cell receptor (beta chain) was sequenced within a study of type 1 and type 2 diabetes patients. The ends were cut back, 7 bases at V and 2 bases at J, with 10 bases in the middle. The length of the CDR3 is 12 residues. Germline V gene sequence: CDR1 SQVTM, CDR2 ANQGSEA. No donor had another autoimmune disease or recent infection within four weeks. PCR was run on genomic DNA. A primer set of 30 forward and 13 reverse primers amplified the CDR3. TCRdb reanalysed the multiplex PCR reads using MiXCR and keeps one entry per CDR3 protein. The table lists around 300,000 distinct CDR3 sequences, roughly 50% of them singletons.

The TCR comes from a man aged 18 to 29 with type 2 diabetes. The chain joins TRBV29-1 to TRBJ2-3; no clear D. The material sequenced was peripheral blood mononuclear cells (PBMCs). The CDR3 bases are TGCAGCGCGAACAAAAACACAGATACGCAGTATTTT. Protein product: CSANKNTDTQYF.